A selection of T cell receptor beta chains follows, all from one sample in a study of technical replicates of blood from several donors. TCRdb's copy holds only in-frame clones and misses some; the assay was immunoSEQ multiplex PCR. Of more than 65,000 clones listed, about 97% are singletons. What was sequenced was T cells isolated from PBMCs. The receptors shown here come from a human donor in good health. Both conserved end residues are trimmed from each CDR3.

V	J	CDR3
TRBV7-2	TRBJ1-3	ASSSEGNTIY
TRBV5-1	TRBJ2-7	ASSLGTVIKQY
TRBV9	TRBJ2-7	ASSVEASEFTEQY
TRBV5-1	TRBJ1-5	ASSPGGSNQPQH
TRBV27	TRBJ1-4	ASSHRLTGGEKLF
TRBV10-3	TRBJ1-2	AISEERQTYGYT
TRBV9	TRBJ1-1	ASSVGGENTEAF
TRBV2	TRBJ2-2	ASTPRRPYTGELF
TRBV29-1	TRBJ1-1	SVELTGFTEAF
TRBV4-3	TRBJ2-7	ASSQDPADSYEQY
TRBV7-3	TRBJ2-5	ASSSGVQETQY
TRBV10-3	TRBJ2-3	ATGREHTDTQY
TRBV27	TRBJ1-3	ASSPYPGQGRFSGNTIY
TRBV18	TRBJ1-4	ASSQQTTNEKLF
TRBV4-3	TRBJ2-1	ASSLAGVRSNEQF
TRBV5-1	TRBJ2-5	ASSSRKGIQETQY
TRBV15	TRBJ2-2	ATLTGELF
TRBV29-1	TRBJ1-2	SVEDLTGYGYT
TRBV7-2	TRBJ2-4	ASSLLGGGDIQY
TRBV4-2	TRBJ2-7	ASSQEWTGAYEQY
TRBV25-1	TRBJ1-1	ASIRGKTEAF
TRBV5-4	TRBJ1-1	ASSSQGGNTEAF